This TCR beta chain was observed in a study of T cell changes during pregnancy in multiple sclerosis. Per the germline V gene, CDR1 is ENHRY and CDR2 is SYGVKD. V was trimmed by 8 bases and J by 6 bases, leaving 17 bases between them. The CDR3 has 13 amino acids. Only in-frame clones appear in the TCRdb table, and some are missing; sequencing was by immunoSEQ multiplex PCR. In the table there are about 69,000 clones, more than 85% of which are singletons. J is TRBJ2-7 and V is TRBV10-3; D is unresolved. This material consisted of CD4+ T cells from peripheral blood mononuclear cells, taken in the third trimester of pregnancy. This receptor was taken from a female donor in good health, enrolled as a control in a pregnancy study. CDR3 in amino acids: CAIFSTRPGEQYF. CDR3 in DNA: TGTGCCATCTTTTCCACCCGGCCGGGCGAGCAGTACTTC.